Included here is one T cell receptor (beta chain) sequence, with context. This entry belongs to a study of blood T cell repertoires in COVID-19. Study-level information: The study drew acute and convalescent COVID-19 samples from the United States, Italy and Spain. PBMCs, B-cell-depleted T cells, or T cells were the source of the cDNA or gDNA that made up the material.

The J segment lost 7 bases and the V segment lost 4 bases, leaving 12 bases of the junction unmatched. There are 15 residues in the CDR3. Germline loops: CDR1 WNHNN, CDR2 SYGVQD (reference sequence). The age range of participants was roughly 18 to 90 years, with residence in approximately 25 US areas. Symptom resolution, clearance, or two negative PCRs marked the recovered donors of Cohort 3. Only in-frame clones appear in the TCRdb table, and some are missing; sequencing was by immunoSEQ multiplex PCR. The sample gives about 160,000 clones, approximately 86% of which show up once; less than 20% is in the top ten.

Sequencing input: PBMCs or T cells enriched from blood (not recorded which). J is TRBJ1-1 and V is TRBV10-1, with 7 bases matching TRBD1. This TCR was recovered from a man aged 55 to 70 who had recovered from COVID-19. CDR3 sequence reads: CASSVSYRGGDEAFF. CDR3 coding DNA: TGCGCCAGCAGTGTCAGCTACAGGGGAGGAGATGAAGCTTTCTTT.